The clone carrying this T cell receptor beta chain appeared a few times. What it recognizes is unknown. Isolated RNA was reverse transcribed in full, so expressed TCRB transcripts were sequenced. About 3.6 million reads was the average for naive, central memory and regulatory T cell samples. TCRdb keeps only in-frame clones here, not all; method: immunoSEQ multiplex PCR. The sample shows roughly 230,000 clones, over 8.5% of them seen only once. These data belong to a study of beta chain features in type 1 diabetes. Study results and caveats: Type 1 diabetes patients showed a moderate but significant shortening of TCRB CDR3s in all four CD4+ subsets. Within patients, naive, central memory and Treg TCRB repertoires seemed more similar than within healthy donors. There were fewer insertions and more deletions at the VDJ junctions of type 1 diabetes patients.

Unmatched junction bases numbered 2, after V lost 0 bases and J lost 0 bases. Germline assignment: CDR1 SGHRS and CDR2 YFSETQ. The CDR3 spans 17 residues. This sequence was found in a woman under 30 in good health. The J gene is TRBJ2-6, the V gene TRBV5-1; 8 nucleotides align to TRBD2. The sample consisted of naive CD4+ T cells from blood. As DNA, the CDR3 is TGCGCCAGCAGCTTGGACAGCGGGAGCTCTGGGGCCAACGTCCTGACTTTC. It specifies CASSLDSGSSGANVLTF. Full variable domain (rest looked up from reference TRBV5-1 and TRBJ2-6): KAGVTQTPRYLIKTRGQQVTLSCSPISGHRSVSWYQQTPGQGLQFLFEYFSETQRNKGNFPGRFSGRQFSNSRSEMNVSTLELGDSALYLCASSLDSGSSGANVLTFGAGSRLTVL.